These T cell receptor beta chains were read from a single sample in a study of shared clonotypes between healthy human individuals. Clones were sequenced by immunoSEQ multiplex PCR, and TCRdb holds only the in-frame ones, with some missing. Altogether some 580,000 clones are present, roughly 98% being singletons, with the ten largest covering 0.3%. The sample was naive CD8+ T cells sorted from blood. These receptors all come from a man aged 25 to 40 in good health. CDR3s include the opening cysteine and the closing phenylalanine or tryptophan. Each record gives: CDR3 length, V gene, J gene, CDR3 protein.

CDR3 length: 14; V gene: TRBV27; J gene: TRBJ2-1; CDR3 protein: CASSSRDTYNEQFF
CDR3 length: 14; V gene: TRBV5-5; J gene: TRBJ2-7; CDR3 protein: CATADQDMKYEQYF
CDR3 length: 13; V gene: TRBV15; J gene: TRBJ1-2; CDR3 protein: CATSGGTAYGYTF
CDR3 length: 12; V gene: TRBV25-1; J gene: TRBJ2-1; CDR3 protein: CASSDSTWEQFF
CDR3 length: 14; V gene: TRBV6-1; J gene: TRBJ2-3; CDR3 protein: CASSEDEVSDTQYF
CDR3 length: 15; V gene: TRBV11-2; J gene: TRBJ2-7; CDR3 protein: CASSDTKMIPYEQYF
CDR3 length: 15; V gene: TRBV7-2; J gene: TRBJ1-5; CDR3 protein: CASSSSLDAGQPQHF
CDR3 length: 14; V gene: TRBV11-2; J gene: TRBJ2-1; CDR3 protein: CASSLGLAGGEQFF
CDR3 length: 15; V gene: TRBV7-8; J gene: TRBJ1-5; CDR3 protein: CASSWGQGSNQPQHF
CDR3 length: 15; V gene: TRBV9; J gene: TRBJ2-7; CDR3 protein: CASSVDPRAGYEQYF
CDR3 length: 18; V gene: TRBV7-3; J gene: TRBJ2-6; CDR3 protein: CASSLYGFNTPGANVLTF
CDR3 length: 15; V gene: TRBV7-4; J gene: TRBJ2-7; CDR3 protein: CASSSRGDSDYEQYF
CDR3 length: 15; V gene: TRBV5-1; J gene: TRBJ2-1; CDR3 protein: CASSLATQNYNEQFF
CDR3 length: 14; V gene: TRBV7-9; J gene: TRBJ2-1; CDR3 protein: CASSFGDGPNEQFF
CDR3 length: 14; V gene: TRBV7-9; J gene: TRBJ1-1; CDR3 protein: CASSEGQGSTEAFF